This T cell receptor (beta chain) was found in a study of cytomegalovirus exposure and HLA in healthy donors. Germline V gene data show CDR1 as MNHNS and CDR2 as SASEGT. The ends were cut back, 8 bases at V and 5 bases at J, with 17 bases in the middle. The CDR3 is 14 residues long. Clones were read by immunoSEQ multiplex PCR, and TCRdb kept only the in-frame ones, dropping some. The sample gives 200,000 to 250,000 clones, 65% to 85% of which show up once; about 14% is in the top ten. This clone was recorded once. This clonotype was sampled from a woman aged 25 to 39 in good health and CMV-seropositive. The sample comprised PBMCs. V is TRBV6-1 and J is TRBJ2-3, with a tentative D call TRBD2 (5 bases). CDR3 sequence reads: CASGELVTRDTQYF. The CDR3 DNA reads TGTGCCAGCGGCGAACTAGTTACGCGAGATACGCAGTATTTT.